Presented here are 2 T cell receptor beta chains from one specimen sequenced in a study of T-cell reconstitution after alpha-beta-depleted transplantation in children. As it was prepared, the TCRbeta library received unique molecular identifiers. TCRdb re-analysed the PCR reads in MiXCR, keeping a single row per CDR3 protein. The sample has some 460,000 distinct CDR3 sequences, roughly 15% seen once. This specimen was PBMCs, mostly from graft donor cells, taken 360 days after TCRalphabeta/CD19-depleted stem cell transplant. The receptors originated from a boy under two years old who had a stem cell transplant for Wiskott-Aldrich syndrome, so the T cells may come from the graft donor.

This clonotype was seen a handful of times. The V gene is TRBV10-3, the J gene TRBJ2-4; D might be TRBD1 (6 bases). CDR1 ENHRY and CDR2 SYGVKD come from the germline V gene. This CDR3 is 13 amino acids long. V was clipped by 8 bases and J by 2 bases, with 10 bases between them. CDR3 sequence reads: CAIADRPKNIQYF. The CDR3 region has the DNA TGTGCCATCGCAGACAGGCCCAAAAACATTCAGTACTTC.

CDR3 in DNA: TGTGCCAGCAGCTTGTCGGTCCAAGTGTACAGGATGAACACTGAAGCTTTCTTT. Residues: CASSLSVQVYRMNTEAFF. The gene calls are TRBV5-5 and TRBJ1-1, with D maybe TRBD1 (5 bases). This CDR3 contains 18 residues. The germline V and J ends were trimmed by 1 base and 0 bases, with 19 bases remaining between them. CDR1 and CDR2 from the germline V gene are SGHKS and YYEKEE (reference sequence).